The 9 T cell receptor beta chains in this list originate from one sample, sequenced in a study of PD-1 blockade in classical Hodgkin lymphoma. Exposure to brentuximab vedotin varied, and each patient had relapsed following autologous stem cell transplantation. Some clones are missing from TCRdb's copy, which holds only in-frame ones; the method was immunoSEQ multiplex PCR. The top ten clones hold more than 6.5% of a sample with tens of thousands of clones, about 92% of them seen once. This sample comprised peripheral blood mononuclear cells (PBMCs), obtained at baseline. The receptor set was obtained from a human donor with classical Hodgkin lymphoma.

V and J are TRBV27 and TRBJ2-3; 10 nucleotides match TRBD2. With V trimmed by 2 bases and J by 3 bases, 5 bases remained unmatched. The CDR3 contains 16 residues. The V gene's germline CDR1 is MNHEY and CDR2 SMNVEV (reference sequence). CDR3 region: CASSLRLAGVTDTQYF. The CDR3 DNA sequence: TGTGCCAGCAGTTTACGGCTAGCGGGGGTAACAGATACGCAGTATTTT.

The gene calls are TRBV7-3 and TRBJ2-1; D gene uncertain. CDR3 length equals 11 residues. The germline V gene has CDR1 SGHTA and CDR2 FQGTGA. Trimming left V 5 bases short and J 6 bases short, with 5 bases between. The CDR3 DNA reads as TGTGCCAGCAGCCTCGGCAATGAGCAGTTCTTC. Residues: CASSLGNEQFF.

A single count supports this clone. The genes are TRBV27 and TRBJ1-6, with D perhaps TRBD1 (5 bases). Germline values: CDR1 MNHEY, CDR2 SMNVEV (reference sequence). The CDR3 consists of 15 residues. The germline V and J ends were trimmed by 3 bases and 6 bases, with 12 bases remaining between them. The CDR3 region has the DNA TGTGCCAGCAGTTTTCTAGGGACGGGTAATTCACCCCTCCACTTT. Translating gives CASSFLGTGNSPLHF.

This clone came up once. V and J are TRBV19 and TRBJ1-5; tentative D call: TRBD1 (5 bases). CDR1 LNHDA and CDR2 SQIVND come from the germline V gene (reference sequence). This CDR3 region has 15 residues. Trimming removed 4 bases at V and 1 base at J, with 11 bases between. The DNA for the CDR3 is TGTGCCAGTAGTAGGCACCGGGACAGCAATCAGCCCCAGCATTTT. This encodes CASSRHRDSNQPQHF.

This clone has only one observation. The rearrangement links TRBV9 to TRBJ2-1; weak D call: TRBD2 (5 bases). The CDR3 has 14 amino acids. V lost 4 bases and J 8 bases, leaving 16 bases between the germline ends. Germline assignment: CDR1 SGDLS and CDR2 YYNGEE. CDR3 coding DNA: TGTGCCAGCAGCTCACGACTACCCTCGGATGAGCAGTTCTTC. Translation gives CASSSRLPSDEQFF. Drawing the rest from reference TRBV9 and TRBJ2-1, the complete variable domain is DSGVTQTPKHLITATGQRVTLRCSPRSGDLSVYWYQQSLDQGLQFLIQYYNGEERAKGNILERFSAQQFPDLHSELNLSSLELGDSALYFCASSSRLPSDEQFFGPGTRLTVL.

The chain has TRBV28 and TRBJ2-7; D might be TRBD2 (5 bases). This CDR3 is built from 12 residues. Trimming took 5 bases from V and 10 from J, leaving 15 bases between them. In germline, CDR1 is MDHEN, CDR2 SYDVKM. The CDR3 DNA sequence: TGTGCCAGCAGTACCCGAAGAGGGCAACAGTACTTC. This translates into CASSTRRGQQYF.

The J gene is TRBJ2-3, the V gene TRBV11-2; 9 bases are shared with TRBD2. Germline CDR1 reads SGHAT; CDR2 reads FQNNGV. After removal of 1 base from V and 3 bases from J, the junction contained 2 bases not matched to a gene. The CDR3 is made up of 15 amino acids. The CDR3 DNA follows: TGTGCCAGCAGCTTAGTAGCGGGAGAAACAGATACGCAGTATTTT. As protein: CASSLVAGETDTQYF.

The V gene is TRBV4-2, the J gene TRBJ1-1; no firm D call. Germline CDR1 is LGHNA and CDR2 is YNFKEQ. Trimming removed 3 bases from V and 1 base from J, with 9 bases in between. The length of the CDR3 is 14 residues. CDR3 residues: CASSQGSRNTEAFF. The CDR3 region has the DNA TGTGCCAGCAGCCAGGGGTCCAGGAACACTGAAGCTTTCTTT.

The chain carries TRBV4-2 and TRBJ2-7; TRBD2 matches at 8 bases. With 1 base clipped from V and 7 bases from J, the junction kept 12 bases outside the gene matches. This CDR3 is built from 16 residues. Germline V lookup: CDR1 LGHNA, CDR2 YNFKEQ. The DNA of the CDR3 is TGTGCCAGCAGCCAAGCTGGCGGGGGGCCCCAGGGAGAGCAGTACTTC. Amino acid sequence: CASSQAGGGPQGEQYF.